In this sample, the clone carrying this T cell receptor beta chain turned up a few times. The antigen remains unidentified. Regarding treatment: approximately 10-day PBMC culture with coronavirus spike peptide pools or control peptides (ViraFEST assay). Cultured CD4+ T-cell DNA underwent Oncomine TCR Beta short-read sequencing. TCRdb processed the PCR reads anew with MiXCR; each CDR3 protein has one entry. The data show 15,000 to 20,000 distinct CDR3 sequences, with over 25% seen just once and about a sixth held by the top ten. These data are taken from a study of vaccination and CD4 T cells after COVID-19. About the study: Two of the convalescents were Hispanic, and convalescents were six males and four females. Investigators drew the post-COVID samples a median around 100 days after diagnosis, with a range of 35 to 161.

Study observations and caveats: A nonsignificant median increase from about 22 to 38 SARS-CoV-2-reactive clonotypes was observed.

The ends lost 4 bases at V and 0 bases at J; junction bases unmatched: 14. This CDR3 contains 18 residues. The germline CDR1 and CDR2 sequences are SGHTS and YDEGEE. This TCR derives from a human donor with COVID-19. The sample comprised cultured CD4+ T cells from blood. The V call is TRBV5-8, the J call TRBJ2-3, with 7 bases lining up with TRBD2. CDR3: CASSRRLTSPTSTDTQYF. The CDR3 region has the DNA TGTGCCAGCAGCCGCCGTCTGACTAGCCCTACTAGCACAGATACGCAGTATTTT.